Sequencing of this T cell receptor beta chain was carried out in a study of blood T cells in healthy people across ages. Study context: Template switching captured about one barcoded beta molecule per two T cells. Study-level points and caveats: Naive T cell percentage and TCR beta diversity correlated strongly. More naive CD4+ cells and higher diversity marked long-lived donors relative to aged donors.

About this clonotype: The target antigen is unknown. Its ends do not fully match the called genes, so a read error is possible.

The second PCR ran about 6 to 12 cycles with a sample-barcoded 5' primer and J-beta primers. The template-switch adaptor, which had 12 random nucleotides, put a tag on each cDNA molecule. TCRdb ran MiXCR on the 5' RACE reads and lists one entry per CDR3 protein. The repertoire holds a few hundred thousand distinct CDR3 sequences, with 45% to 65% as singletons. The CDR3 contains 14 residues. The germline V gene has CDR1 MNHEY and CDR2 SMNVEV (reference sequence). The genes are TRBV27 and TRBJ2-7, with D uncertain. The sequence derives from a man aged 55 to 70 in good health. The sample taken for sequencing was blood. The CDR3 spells CASSLQQRPYEQYF. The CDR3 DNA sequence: TGTGCCAGCAGTTTACAACAGAGACCCTATGAGCAGTACTTC.